This TCR beta chain is drawn from a study of regulatory T cells in long-lasting Graves disease. CDR1 and CDR2 from the germline V gene are SGDLS and YYNGEE. Trimming stripped 4 bases from V and 4 bases from J, with 17 bases between. This CDR3 has 15 amino acids. Building the TCR beta libraries relied on iRepertoire HTBI primers, and CDR3 regions underwent Arm-PCR. TCRdb reprocessed the multiplex PCR reads with MiXCR, giving one entry per CDR3 protein. The table lists about 470,000 distinct CDR3 sequences, around a fifth of them singletons, with approximately 6.4% in the top ten. About this clonotype: Its target is not known.

The study, taken as a whole, reports: Lower TCR diversity characterized persistent Graves' patients relative to newly diagnosed patients.

Time point meaning: persistent/refractory GD, antithyroid drugs over 5 years with positive TRAb. Researchers made the TCR library from RNA that was extracted from PBMCs. The chain has TRBV9 and TRBJ1-1, with D perhaps TRBD1 (6 bases). The TCR sequence derives from a female donor with Graves disease. This specimen consisted of peripheral blood mononuclear cells (PBMCs), obtained when the disease was refractory, from a patient treated with antithyroid drugs. CDR3 DNA sequence: TGTGCCAGCAGCACCTCCTCAGGGGTGGGCACTGAAGCTTTCTTT. Amino acids: CASSTSSGVGTEAFF.